This T cell receptor (beta chain) was retrieved from a study of blood T cell repertoires in COVID-19 (dated by TCRdb to 2018 to 2021). In terms of the full investigation: The collaborator samples originated in the United States, Italy and Spain and spanned the acute and convalescent phases of COVID-19. Samples were obtained from the ongoing ImmuneRACE study (first 160 participants) and from 1,200 or so subjects provided by 6 global collaborators. Where available, HLA class I and class II types were obtained from metadata supplied by the sample provider rather than from assay-based typing. The material from the prospective study consisted of cDNA or gDNA derived from T cells, B-cell-depleted T cells, or PBMCs. Deeply sampled blood TCRbeta repertoires from subjects exposed to, actively infected with, or recovered from COVID-19 were included in the dataset. A de-identified subject ID, COVID-19 status, age in years and sex were almost always included in the sample metadata. The repertoires were released in a freely available public database intended as a resource for research on the immune response to SARS-CoV-2. The research as a whole found: The amount of clinical and demographic metadata varied by source and participant and was provided uncurated.

At one collaborating source in Seattle, patients were enrolled during active infection and were followed longitudinally through the course of disease. Each collaborating institution followed its own protocols to collect whole blood in K2EDTA tubes. Collaborator samples were shipped for TCRbeta analysis as frozen whole blood, isolated PBMCs, or DNA extracted from either sample type. Details on this clone: Its antigen remains unidentified. Within one base of it there is no much larger clone, and no base qualities were kept.

TCRbeta CDR3 regions were amplified from genomic DNA using the immunoSEQ Assay, a bias-controlled multiplex PCR. The paper's data handling went like this. Nucleated cell counts per sample were estimated from amplification of reference gene primers within the assay. To quantify the absolute abundance of each unique TCRbeta CDR3 rearrangement, sequence reads were collapsed and filtered. For each sample, productive Simpson clonality was calculated by taking the square root of Simpson's diversity index across productive rearrangements. TCRdb obtained this table from immuneACCESS and retained in-frame rearrangements with V and J assigned. These tables miss some clones; where compared with another copy, unresolved V genes account for less than half of the shortfall, and the remainder is unexplained. That table is the source of V, J and clone size, and D and trimming were worked out from the DNA. Recorded for this sample are about 240,000 clones; almost 85% of them occurred a single time. The ten largest clones represent 4.5% to 6% of the sample.

Sequenced input: peripheral blood. The receptor's source is a middle-aged man with COVID-19, enrolled during active disease.

Here the CDR3 is given as CASSGPTGGIGYTF. The sequence in DNA is TGTGCCAGCAGTGGACCGACAGGGGGAATTGGCTACACCTTC. This chain is built from TRBV2 and TRBJ1-2; TRBD1 aligns with 9 central bases. The V end gives up 4 bases and the J end 7 bases, leaving 7 bases in the junction not matched to a gene. Taken from cysteine to phenylalanine, the CDR3 has 14 residues. The sequence is cut down to CDR3 DNA, 42 bases in frame from base 1. CDR1 and CDR2, looked up from the germline V gene, are SNHLY and FYNNEI. Supplemented by the reference TRBV2 and TRBJ1-2 proteins around the CDR3, the complete variable domain is EPEVTQTPSHQVTQMGQEVILRCVPISNHLYFYWYRQILGQKVEFLVSFYNNEISEKSEIFDDQFSVERPDGSNFTLKIRSTKLEDSAMYFCASSGPTGGIGYTFGSGTRLTVV.